This TCR beta chain originates from a study of OX40 agonist ivuxolimab in advanced cancers. The CDR3 covers 10 residues. CDR1 and CDR2 from the germline V gene are MDHEN and SYDVKM. The V gene lost 5 bases and the J gene lost 10 bases, with 8 bases spanning the gap. TCRdb's copy holds only in-frame clones and misses some; the assay was immunoSEQ multiplex PCR. The data show fewer than 65,000 clones, approximately 86% seen once. The receptor comes from an adult with an advanced solid tumor such as melanoma, head and neck, liver or kidney cancer. The starting material was CD4+ or CD8+ T cells sorted from blood, obtained in a trial of the OX40 agonist ivuxolimab. The chain combines TRBV28 with TRBJ1-1; possible D gene TRBD1, 6 bases. Here the CDR3 DNA reads TGTGCCAGCAGTCAAGGGGGAGCTTTCTTT. The encoded protein is CASSQGGAFF. The whole variable domain, remainder taken from reference TRBV28 and TRBJ1-1, is DVKVTQSSRYLVKRTGEKVFLECVQDMDHENMFWYRQDPGLGLRLIYFSYDVKMKEKGDIPEGYSVSREKKERFSLILESASTNQTSMYLCASSQGGAFFGQGTRLTVV.